This is a list of T cell receptor beta chains from one sample in a study of regulatory T cells in long-lasting Graves disease. TCRdb reprocessed the multiplex PCR reads with MiXCR, giving one entry per CDR3 protein. The sample records roughly 420,000 distinct CDR3 sequences, roughly 15% being singletons. The same data also went into a second study, on T cells in Graves' hyperthyroidism and ophthalmopathy.

The material was peripheral blood mononuclear cells (PBMCs), obtained at new diagnosis, from a patient treated with antithyroid drugs. The receptors here all came from a woman between 18 and 30 years old with Graves disease. The CDR3 runs from the conserved cysteine through the conserved F or W. The order of the fields is clone size, J gene, D gene, V gene, CDR3 protein, CDR3 DNA. D genes are given only for firm matches. Clone size is given for some rows only: seen once, a few or many times, or a class if the clone is expanded.

clone size: once; J gene: TRBJ1-1; D gene: TRBD1; V gene: TRBV6-2/TRBV6-3; CDR3 protein: CASSETGQIAFF; CDR3 DNA: TGTGCCAGCAGTGAAACGGGACAGATAGCTTTCTTT
clone size: few; J gene: TRBJ2-5; D gene: -; V gene: TRBV28; CDR3 protein: CASSSGGRQETQYF; CDR3 DNA: TGTGCCAGCAGTTCTGGGGGAAGACAAGAGACCCAGTACTTC
clone size: -; J gene: TRBJ2-3; D gene: TRBD2; V gene: TRBV30; CDR3 protein: CAWSAIGGLAKDTQYF; CDR3 DNA: TGTGCCTGGAGCGCAATCGGAGGACTAGCCAAAGATACGCAGTATTTT
clone size: -; J gene: TRBJ2-1; D gene: -; V gene: TRBV20-1; CDR3 protein: CSARGRAGTYNEQFF; CDR3 DNA: TGCAGTGCTAGAGGTCGAGCGGGGACATACAATGAGCAGTTCTTC
clone size: many; J gene: TRBJ2-1; D gene: -; V gene: TRBV29-1; CDR3 protein: CSVKDYFSYNEQFF; CDR3 DNA: TGCAGCGTGAAGGACTACTTCTCCTACAATGAGCAGTTCTTC
clone size: few; J gene: TRBJ2-1; D gene: -; V gene: TRBV2; CDR3 protein: CASSFARMNEQFF; CDR3 DNA: TGTGCCAGCAGTTTTGCCCGGATGAATGAGCAGTTCTTC
clone size: many; J gene: TRBJ1-2; D gene: -; V gene: TRBV5-1; CDR3 protein: CASSLEAPEYGYTF; CDR3 DNA: TGCGCCAGCAGCTTGGAGGCGCCAGAATATGGCTACACCTTC
clone size: few; J gene: TRBJ1-5; D gene: -; V gene: TRBV20-1; CDR3 protein: CSAREAGNSNQPQHF; CDR3 DNA: TGCAGTGCTAGAGAGGCAGGTAATAGCAATCAGCCCCAGCATTTT
clone size: -; J gene: TRBJ2-2; D gene: -; V gene: TRBV5-1; CDR3 protein: CASSLGHEGTGELFF; CDR3 DNA: TGCGCCAGCAGCTTGGGGCACGAGGGAACCGGGGAGCTGTTTTTT
clone size: many; J gene: TRBJ1-1; D gene: -; V gene: TRBV28; CDR3 protein: CASSFRTAYTEAFF; CDR3 DNA: TGTGCCAGCAGTTTCAGGACGGCATACACTGAAGCTTTCTTT
clone size: few; J gene: TRBJ2-7; D gene: -; V gene: TRBV20-1; CDR3 protein: CSARILVGSEQYF; CDR3 DNA: TGCAGTGCTAGAATACTAGTCGGGTCCGAGCAGTACTTC
clone size: many; J gene: TRBJ2-7; D gene: -; V gene: TRBV7-8; CDR3 protein: CASSLVFQGTFYEQYF; CDR3 DNA: TGTGCCAGCAGCTTAGTTTTTCAGGGAACGTTTTACGAGCAGTACTTC
clone size: few; J gene: TRBJ2-1; D gene: TRBD2; V gene: TRBV5-1; CDR3 protein: CASRGGTSGSNEQFF; CDR3 DNA: TGCGCCAGCAGGGGGGGGACTAGCGGGAGCAATGAGCAGTTCTTC
clone size: -; J gene: TRBJ1-4; D gene: -; V gene: TRBV4-1; CDR3 protein: CASSQYRASYFTTNEKLFF; CDR3 DNA: TGCGCCAGCAGCCAGTATAGGGCCTCTTACTTTACAACTAATGAAAAACTGTTTTTT
clone size: -; J gene: TRBJ2-3; D gene: -; V gene: TRBV9; CDR3 protein: CASSAFGRESTDTQYF; CDR3 DNA: TGTGCCAGCAGCGCATTCGGCAGGGAGAGCACAGATACGCAGTATTTT
clone size: -; J gene: TRBJ2-1; D gene: -; V gene: TRBV20-1; CDR3 protein: CSASHPSSYNEQFF; CDR3 DNA: TGCAGTGCTTCCCACCCCAGCTCCTACAATGAGCAGTTCTTC
clone size: many; J gene: TRBJ1-1; D gene: -; V gene: TRBV6-1; CDR3 protein: CASAARTEDTEAFF; CDR3 DNA: TGTGCCAGCGCAGCAAGGACAGAAGACACTGAAGCTTTCTTT
clone size: -; J gene: TRBJ2-3; D gene: TRBD1; V gene: TRBV6-1; CDR3 protein: CASSPPRQGDLADTQYF; CDR3 DNA: TGTGCCAGCAGCCCCCCCCGGCAGGGGGACCTCGCAGATACGCAGTATTTT
clone size: few; J gene: TRBJ2-7; D gene: -; V gene: TRBV29-1; CDR3 protein: CSVEDRGAGFSSYEQYF; CDR3 DNA: TGCAGCGTTGAAGATCGGGGAGCGGGCTTCAGCTCCTACGAGCAGTACTTC
clone size: many; J gene: TRBJ1-5; D gene: -; V gene: TRBV30; CDR3 protein: CACQRDNQPQHF; CDR3 DNA: TGTGCCTGCCAAAGGGACAATCAGCCCCAGCATTTT
clone size: many; J gene: TRBJ2-1; D gene: -; V gene: TRBV28; CDR3 protein: CASSFYRTPGQFF; CDR3 DNA: TGTGCCAGCAGTTTTTACCGGACCCCCGGGCAGTTCTTC
clone size: few; J gene: TRBJ1-1; D gene: -; V gene: TRBV29-1; CDR3 protein: CSVGGAEAFF; CDR3 DNA: TGCAGCGTTGGGGGCGCTGAAGCTTTCTTT
clone size: -; J gene: TRBJ1-1; D gene: -; V gene: TRBV6-1; CDR3 protein: CASLSRRRGVAFF; CDR3 DNA: TGTGCCAGCTTGTCGAGAAGACGGGGTGTAGCTTTCTTT
clone size: -; J gene: TRBJ1-5; D gene: TRBD1; V gene: TRBV20-1; CDR3 protein: CSARLQGAVQPQHF; CDR3 DNA: TGCAGTGCTAGATTGCAGGGGGCCGTCCAGCCCCAGCATTTT
clone size: -; J gene: TRBJ2-5; D gene: -; V gene: TRBV29-1; CDR3 protein: CSVDSLTLGETQYF; CDR3 DNA: TGCAGCGTTGATTCCTTGACACTGGGGGAGACCCAGTACTTC
clone size: many; J gene: TRBJ1-1; D gene: -; V gene: TRBV12-5; CDR3 protein: CASGSRTDTEAFF; CDR3 DNA: TGTGCTAGTGGTTCTCGGACAGACACTGAAGCTTTCTTT
clone size: few; J gene: TRBJ2-6; D gene: TRBD1; V gene: TRBV18; CDR3 protein: CASSPTGQGIPGANVLTF; CDR3 DNA: TGTGCCAGCTCACCAACGGGACAGGGGATCCCTGGGGCCAACGTCCTGACTTTC
clone size: many; J gene: TRBJ2-5; D gene: TRBD2; V gene: TRBV11-3; CDR3 protein: CASSLVLAGGQIQETQYF; CDR3 DNA: TGTGCCAGCAGCTTAGTACTAGCGGGAGGACAAATCCAAGAGACCCAGTACTTC
clone size: many; J gene: TRBJ2-1; D gene: TRBD2; V gene: TRBV11-2; CDR3 protein: CASSSGLATFNEQFF; CDR3 DNA: TGTGCCAGCAGTTCTGGACTAGCAACCTTCAATGAGCAGTTCTTC